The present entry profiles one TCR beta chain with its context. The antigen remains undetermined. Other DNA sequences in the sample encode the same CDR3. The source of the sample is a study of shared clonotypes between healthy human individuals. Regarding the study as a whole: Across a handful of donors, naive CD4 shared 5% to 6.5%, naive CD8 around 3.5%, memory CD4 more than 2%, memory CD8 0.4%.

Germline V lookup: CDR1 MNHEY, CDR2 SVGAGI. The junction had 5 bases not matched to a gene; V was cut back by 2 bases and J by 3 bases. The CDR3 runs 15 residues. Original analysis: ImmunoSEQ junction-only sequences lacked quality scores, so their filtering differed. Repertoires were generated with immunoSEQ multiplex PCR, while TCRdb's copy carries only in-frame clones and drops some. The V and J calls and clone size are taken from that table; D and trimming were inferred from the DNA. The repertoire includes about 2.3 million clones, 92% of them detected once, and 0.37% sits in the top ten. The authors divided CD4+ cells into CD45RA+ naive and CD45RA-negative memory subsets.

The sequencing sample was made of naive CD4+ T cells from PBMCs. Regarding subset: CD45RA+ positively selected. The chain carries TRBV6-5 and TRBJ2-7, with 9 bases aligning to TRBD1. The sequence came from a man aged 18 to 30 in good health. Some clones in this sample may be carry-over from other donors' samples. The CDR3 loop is CASSYRGTGLYEQYF. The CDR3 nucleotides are TGTGCCAGCAGTTACAGGGGGACAGGGCTCTACGAGCAGTACTTC.